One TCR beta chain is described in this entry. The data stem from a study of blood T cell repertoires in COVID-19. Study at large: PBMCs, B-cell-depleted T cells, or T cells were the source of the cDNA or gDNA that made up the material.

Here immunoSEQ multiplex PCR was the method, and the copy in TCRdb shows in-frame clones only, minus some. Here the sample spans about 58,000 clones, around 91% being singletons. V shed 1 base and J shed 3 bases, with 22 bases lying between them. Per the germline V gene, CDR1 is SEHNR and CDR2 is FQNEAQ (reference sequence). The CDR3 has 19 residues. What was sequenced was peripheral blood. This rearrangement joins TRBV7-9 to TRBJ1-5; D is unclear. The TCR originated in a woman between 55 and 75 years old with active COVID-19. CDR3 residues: CASSLGPEIKIGFNQPQHF. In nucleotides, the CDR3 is TGTGCCAGCAGCTTAGGTCCCGAAATTAAAATTGGCTTCAATCAGCCCCAGCATTTT.